This T cell receptor (beta chain) was recovered during a study of a mutant IDH1 vaccine in newly diagnosed glioma. Study-level information: Of treated patients, approximately 62% were men and about 38% women, averaging roughly 40 years.

Using immunoSEQ multiplex PCR, the repertoire was profiled, and TCRdb retains in-frame clones only, with some absent. The sample includes tens of thousands of clones, 79% seen only once; the top ten take roughly 8%. Time point here: baseline, week 1 (first vaccination visit). Noted treatment: pre-vaccination baseline after standard-of-care therapy. The germline V gene has CDR1 SGHTA and CDR2 FQGNSA. The CDR3 contains 16 residues. J lost 4 bases, V lost 1 base, and 8 bases had no gene match. This specimen consisted of PBMCs, obtained from a glioma patient treated with radiotherapy, temozolomide or both. The sequence derives from a man in his fifties or sixties with glioma. This sequence joins TRBV7-2 and TRBJ2-7; 9 bases are a match to TRBD2. The CDR3 DNA sequence: TGTGCCAGCAGCTTAGTGGTAGCGGGGGCTTCATACGAGCAGTACTTC. The encoded protein is CASSLVVAGASYEQYF.